A selection of T cell receptor beta chains follows, all from one sample in a study of patients and donors after allogeneic stem cell transplantation. TCRdb ran MiXCR on the RT-PCR reads and lists one entry per CDR3 protein. Of 90,000 to 130,000 distinct CDR3 sequences in the sample, 35% were seen once. The sequencing input was blood, either unsorted or a sorted T cell fraction (not recorded which). The receptors shown here come from a human donor who was either an allogeneic HSCT recipient or a stem cell or donor lymphocyte infusion donor (not recorded which). It is not recorded whose cells these are; they may come from a transplant donor. The CDR3 runs from the conserved cysteine through the conserved F or W. A D gene is named only where the DNA matches it firmly. The size of a clone is reported for some rows only, either as once, few or many, or as a class for expanded clones.

D gene	J gene	V gene	clone size	CDR3 protein	CDR3 DNA
.	TRBJ1-4	TRBV20-1	.	CSARGVNEKLFF	TGCAGTGCTAGGGGTGTCAATGAAAAACTGTTTTTT
.	TRBJ1-2	TRBV10-2	few	CASTRRVRAPDGYTF	TGCGCCAGCACCCGCCGGGTGAGGGCGCCCGATGGCTACACCTTC
.	TRBJ2-7	TRBV14	.	CASSQVISYEQYF	TGTGCCAGCAGCCAAGTGATTAGCTACGAGCAGTACTTC
.	TRBJ2-5	TRBV7-2	.	CASSSGLWEETQYF	TGTGCCAGCAGCTCGGGGCTATGGGAAGAGACCCAGTACTTC
.	TRBJ1-3	TRBV3-1	.	CASSQELAGNTIYF	TGTGCCAGCAGCCAAGAGTTGGCGGGTAACACCATATATTTT
.	TRBJ2-1	TRBV29-1	medium-sized	CSALSRGGGYNEQFF	TGCAGCGCGCTATCCCGGGGTGGCGGCTACAATGAGCAGTTCTTC
TRBD2	TRBJ2-3	TRBV24-1	.	CATSTSRTSPTDTQYF	TGTGCCACCAGTACTTCTCGGACTAGCCCCACAGATACGCAGTATTTT
TRBD1	TRBJ1-2	TRBV12-3/TRBV12-4	.	CASSLTDRGANYGYTF	TGTGCCAGCAGCTTGACTGACAGGGGGGCAAACTATGGCTACACCTTC
.	TRBJ2-3	TRBV6-5	.	CASKTLPGPSTDTQYF	TGTGCCAGCAAAACCCTCCCGGGACCTAGCACAGATACGCAGTATTTT
.	TRBJ1-3	TRBV18	.	CASSPVAGPLSGNTIYF	TGTGCCAGCTCACCAGTTGCAGGCCCACTCTCTGGAAACACCATATATTTT
TRBD1	TRBJ2-7	TRBV27	.	CASSLYPGQGRSEQYF	TGTGCCAGCAGTCTGTATCCGGGACAGGGAAGGTCCGAGCAGTACTTC
.	TRBJ2-1	TRBV29-1	.	CSVSWTMQFF	TGCAGCGTTTCGTGGACAATGCAGTTCTTC
TRBD1	TRBJ1-1	TRBV10-3	.	CAISEAHRGLYTEAFF	TGTGCCATCAGTGAAGCGCACAGGGGATTATACACTGAAGCTTTCTTT
TRBD1	TRBJ2-5	TRBV12-3/TRBV12-4	few	CASSPGQGHQETQYF	TGTGCCAGCAGCCCCGGACAGGGTCACCAAGAGACCCAGTACTTC
.	TRBJ2-7	TRBV28	few	CASSRREYEQYF	TGTGCCAGCAGTAGGCGGGAATACGAGCAGTACTTC
.	TRBJ1-2	TRBV29-1	.	CSATDHYGYTF	TGCAGCGCCACCGACCACTATGGCTACACCTTC
.	TRBJ1-1	TRBV15	.	CATSRAAGMNTEAFF	TGTGCCACCAGCAGAGCGGCAGGGATGAACACTGAAGCTTTCTTT
TRBD1	TRBJ2-3	TRBV6-5	.	CASSFDRGTDTQYF	TGTGCCAGCAGTTTCGACAGGGGCACAGATACGCAGTATTTT
.	TRBJ2-7	TRBV20-1	few	CSAKNIDRYEQYF	TGCAGTGCTAAAAATATCGACCGCTACGAGCAGTACTTC
.	TRBJ1-3	TRBV7-2	.	CASSLFLGNTIYF	TGTGCCAGCAGCTTATTTTTGGGAAACACCATATATTTT
.	TRBJ2-7	TRBV29-1	.	CSATITYEQYF	TGCAGCGCCACGATAACCTACGAGCAGTACTTC
.	TRBJ1-1	TRBV19	.	CASSTGFMNTEAFF	TGTGCCAGTAGTACAGGCTTCATGAACACTGAAGCTTTCTTT
.	TRBJ1-1	TRBV2	.	CASSSFGPNTEAFF	TGTGCCAGCAGTAGTTTCGGCCCGAACACTGAAGCTTTCTTT
TRBD1	TRBJ1-5	TRBV14	.	CASSGWTGGRRPQHF	TGTGCCAGCAGCGGATGGACAGGGGGCAGGCGGCCCCAGCATTTT
TRBD2	TRBJ2-3	TRBV4-2	few	CASSQGLADSTDTQYF	TGTGCCAGCAGCCAAGGACTAGCGGATAGCACAGATACGCAGTATTTT
.	TRBJ1-2	TRBV20-1	few	CSARPDRGAVYGYTF	TGCAGTGCTAGACCAGACCGAGGTGCGGTCTATGGCTACACCTTC
.	TRBJ2-3	TRBV12-3/TRBV12-4	.	CASSFGRGSPRTDTQYF	TGTGCCAGCAGTTTCGGCAGGGGCAGCCCTCGCACAGATACGCAGTATTTT
.	TRBJ2-5	TRBV21-1	.	CASSNGDGIPRTQYF	TGTGCCAGCAGCAACGGGGACGGGATCCCAAGAACCCAGTACTTC
.	TRBJ1-1	TRBV13	.	CASSSTPGTEAFF	TGTGCCAGCAGCTCTACTCCGGGCACTGAAGCTTTCTTT
.	TRBJ1-3	TRBV20-1	.	CSARAGASSGNTIYF	TGCAGTGCTAGGGCCGGGGCCAGCTCTGGAAACACCATATATTTT
TRBD1	TRBJ2-1	TRBV9	.	CASSAGQGGYNEQFF	TGTGCCAGCAGCGCGGGACAGGGTGGGTACAATGAGCAGTTCTTC
.	TRBJ2-1	TRBV29-1	.	CSVEDQGINEQFF	TGCAGCGTTGAAGATCAAGGGATCAATGAGCAGTTCTTC
TRBD1	TRBJ1-6	TRBV7-8	.	CASSDRGNSPLHF	TGTGCCAGCTCGGACAGGGGTAATTCACCCCTCCACTTT
TRBD1	TRBJ2-3	TRBV24-1	few	CASSGTGGTDTQYF	TGTGCCTCCTCCGGGACAGGGGGCACAGATACGCAGTATTTT
.	TRBJ1-6	TRBV28	.	CASSSPWTYNSPLHF	TGTGCCAGCAGTTCCCCCTGGACCTATAATTCACCCCTCCACTTT
TRBD1	TRBJ1-2	TRBV12-3/TRBV12-4	many	CASSLYTGVTFGYTF	TGTGCCAGCAGTTTATACACAGGGGTCACCTTCGGCTACACCTTC
.	TRBJ1-5	TRBV3-1	few	CASSQGVDQPQHF	TGTGCCAGCAGCCAAGGGGTGGACCAGCCCCAGCATTTT
TRBD1	TRBJ1-6	TRBV29-1	.	CSVGRDRDSPLHF	TGCAGCGTTGGCCGGGACAGGGATTCACCCCTCCACTTT
.	TRBJ1-6	TRBV12-3/TRBV12-4	.	CASTAGSSYNSPLHF	TGTGCCAGCACCGCAGGGAGCTCCTATAATTCACCCCTCCACTTT
.	TRBJ1-4	TRBV18	few	CASSPFQNEKLFF	TGTGCCAGCTCACCTTTCCAGAATGAAAAACTGTTTTTT
.	TRBJ2-7	TRBV2	.	CASRVREQYF	TGTGCCAGCAGGGTCAGAGAGCAGTACTTC
.	TRBJ1-5	TRBV27	few	CASSLTEGQPQHF	TGTGCCAGCAGCCTGACAGAGGGACAGCCCCAGCATTTT
.	TRBJ2-7	TRBV18	few	CASSLRDTFYEQYF	TGTGCCAGCTCGCTCCGGGACACTTTCTACGAGCAGTACTTC
TRBD2	TRBJ2-5	TRBV7-9	.	CASSPKLAGEETQYF	TGTGCCAGCAGCCCCAAACTAGCGGGAGAAGAGACCCAGTACTTC
.	TRBJ1-5	TRBV21-1	once	CASSKSWVQPQHF	TGTGCCAGCAGCAAATCATGGGTTCAGCCCCAGCATTTT
.	TRBJ1-1	TRBV18	.	CASSPSPNTEAFF	TGTGCCAGCTCACCATCTCCTAACACTGAAGCTTTCTTT
.	TRBJ2-2	TRBV20-1	few	CSARLVPGNTGELFF	TGCAGTGCTCGACTAGTCCCGGGTAACACCGGGGAGCTGTTTTTT